This is a list of T cell receptor beta chains from one sample in a study of cytomegalovirus exposure and HLA in healthy donors. TCRdb keeps only in-frame clones here, not all; method: immunoSEQ multiplex PCR. This sample has 95,000 to 150,000 clones; over 9.5% occur once, and the top ten carry about 4.6%. The material sequenced was PBMCs. The receptors were gathered from a woman aged 18-29 years in good health and CMV-seropositive. Both conserved end residues are trimmed from each CDR3. The order of the fields is D gene, J gene, V gene, CDR3 protein. A D gene is named only where the DNA matches it firmly.

.,TRBJ2-7,TRBV10-2,ASNPTGTSYEQY
TRBD2,TRBJ2-2,TRBV11-2,ASSLIGLADGAGELF
.,TRBJ2-1,TRBV5-3,ARSLEARGNEQF
TRBD1,TRBJ2-6,TRBV14,ASSSRTGSSGANVLT
.,TRBJ2-7,TRBV2,ASIKSTGQIYEQY
.,TRBJ2-1,TRBV5-6,ASTPIPGIQNYNEQF
TRBD2,TRBJ2-3,TRBV29-1,SVEPASGRTDTQY
.,TRBJ2-7,TRBV18,ASSSRQGIDEQY
.,TRBJ2-2,TRBV2,ASSLYTGELF
TRBD2,TRBJ2-1,TRBV18,ASSGLAGEDEQF
TRBD1,TRBJ1-2,TRBV5-4,ASSLDLGQGGYT
.,TRBJ1-5,TRBV5-1,ASSPMGHSNQPQH
.,TRBJ2-6,TRBV27,ASIPGEGVTNVLT
.,TRBJ2-2,TRBV6-1,AGSGYTGELF
TRBD2,TRBJ2-7,TRBV9,ASSPSGGHYEQY
TRBD1,TRBJ2-7,TRBV6-6,ASMGGGQGYEQY
TRBD1,TRBJ2-3,TRBV28,ASSPTPRGRTDTQY
TRBD2,TRBJ2-3,TRBV4-1,ASSQIPGTSRADTQY
.,TRBJ2-7,TRBV4-2,ASSQGRGLSYEQY
.,TRBJ2-1,TRBV2,ASSPSETAYQGANNEQF
TRBD2,TRBJ2-1,TRBV6-1,ASILGGYLYNEQF
.,TRBJ1-5,TRBV10-3,AISPGGDNQPQH
.,TRBJ2-4,TRBV20-1,SAGLGGIQY
TRBD2,TRBJ2-7,TRBV9,ASSRLGLAGDYEQY
TRBD1,TRBJ2-5,TRBV11-3,ASSFYYWDSPQETQY
.,TRBJ2-7,TRBV27,ASSTSYEQY
.,TRBJ2-1,TRBV7-9,ASSLERMNEQF
.,TRBJ1-1,TRBV6-1,ASLPLNTEAF
.,TRBJ1-1,TRBV28,ASGKLQGVTEAF
TRBD2,TRBJ2-5,TRBV7-2,ASSLPLAGSYQETQY
TRBD2,TRBJ2-1,TRBV19,ASSASGRTYNEQF
TRBD1,TRBJ1-3,TRBV7-9,ASSQGEAGNTIY
.,TRBJ1-2,TRBV7-8,ASSLPSDGGRGGTYYGYT
TRBD1,TRBJ2-2,TRBV6-4,ASSKGAFTGELF
.,TRBJ2-5,TRBV7-6,ASSLVGWRAAETQY
TRBD2,TRBJ2-1,TRBV7-2,ASSLGRGSGRADNEQF
.,TRBJ2-7,TRBV7-8,ASSLVRYEQY
TRBD2,TRBJ2-2,TRBV5-1,ASSSGTSGSFTGELF
TRBD1,TRBJ2-3,TRBV29-1,SVGSGTGKGTDTQY
.,TRBJ1-2,TRBV10-1,AGGSNYGYT
TRBD1,TRBJ2-2,TRBV4-2,ASSQLTGTGVFANTGELF
TRBD1,TRBJ2-7,TRBV7-9,ASSPRDRLYEQY
.,TRBJ1-1,TRBV28,ASTGALNTEAF
.,TRBJ1-2,TRBV28,ASPWGGGYGYT
.,TRBJ1-5,TRBV27,ASSRMAFGSQH
.,TRBJ1-2,TRBV6-1,ASRIMEAMLYGYT
.,TRBJ2-7,TRBV30,AWSPQGLPYEQY
TRBD1,TRBJ2-2,TRBV11-2,ASSNRGKAQLF
.,TRBJ2-7,TRBV7-9,ASSLTYEQY
TRBD1,TRBJ1-1,TRBV18,ASLTGENTEAF
.,TRBJ1-2,TRBV20-1,SAGDSPGYT
TRBD2,TRBJ2-7,TRBV29-1,SVEDGRGYEQY
.,TRBJ1-4,TRBV5-4,ASSLWGLANNEKLF
TRBD1,TRBJ2-3,TRBV11-3,ASSQYRGRADTQY
TRBD1,TRBJ2-2,TRBV27,ACRTGWSGELF